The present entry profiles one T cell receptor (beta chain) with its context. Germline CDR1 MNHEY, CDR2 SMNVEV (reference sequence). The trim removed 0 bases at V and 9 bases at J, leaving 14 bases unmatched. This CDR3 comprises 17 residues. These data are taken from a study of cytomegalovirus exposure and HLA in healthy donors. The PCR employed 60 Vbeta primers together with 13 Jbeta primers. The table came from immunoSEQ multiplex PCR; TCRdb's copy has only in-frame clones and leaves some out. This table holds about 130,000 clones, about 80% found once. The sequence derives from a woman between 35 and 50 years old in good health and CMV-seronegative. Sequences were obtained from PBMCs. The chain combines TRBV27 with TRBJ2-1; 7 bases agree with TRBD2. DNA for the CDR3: TGTGCCAGCAGTTTATCGGCACCTAGCGGTCGCGGGGGTGAGCAGTTCTTC. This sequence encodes CASSLSAPSGRGGEQFF.